Each of the 24 T cell receptor beta chains below was sequenced from the same sample in a study of control samples from healthy donors and cancer patients. Measured with immunoSEQ multiplex PCR; TCRdb has only the in-frame clones, and not every one. The sample lists 150,000 to 200,000 clones; around 90% were seen once. The sequenced sample consisted of blood. These receptors were obtained from a woman aged 25 to 39 in good health.

The CDR3 DNA sequence: TGTGCCAGCAGTTTAGCGACAGGGACCAACTACGAGCAGTACTTC. Protein product: CASSLATGTNYEQYF. J is TRBJ2-7 and V is TRBV5-5; TRBD1 matches 7 bases. CDR3 length: 15 amino acids. Germline V CDR1 and CDR2: SGHKS, YYEKEE (reference sequence). Trimming removed 5 bases from V and 3 bases from J; junction bases left unmatched: 11. Filled out from reference TRBV5-5 and TRBJ2-7, the complete variable domain reads DAGVTQSPTHLIKTRGQQVTLRCSPISGHKSVSWYQQVLGQGPQFIFQYYEKEERGRGNFPDRFSARQFPNYSSELNVNALLLGDSALYLCASSLATGTNYEQYFGPGTRLTVT.

V and J are TRBV7-3 and TRBJ2-6; the D is unclear. Germline V CDR1 and CDR2: SGHTA, FQGTGA. Trimming pared 3 bases from V and 0 bases from J, leaving 3 bases between. CDR3 size: 14 residues. The CDR3 reads CASSLGSGANVLTF. In DNA, the CDR3 is TGTGCCAGCAGCTTGGGCTCTGGGGCCAACGTCCTGACTTTC.

The rearrangement links TRBV19 to TRBJ1-1, with unresolved D. This CDR3 has 14 amino acids. The V and J ends lost 4 bases and 5 bases respectively, with 14 bases between them. Looked up from germline, CDR1 is LNHDA and CDR2 is SQIVND (reference sequence). This CDR3 is CASSKTPRGTEAFF. In DNA form, the CDR3 reads TGTGCCAGTAGTAAGACTCCCCGGGGTACTGAAGCTTTCTTT.

The chain couples TRBV7-2 to TRBJ2-4, with unresolved D. This CDR3 region has 15 residues. The germline V and J ends were trimmed by 5 bases and 0 bases, with 11 bases remaining between them. Germline CDR1 is SGHTA and CDR2 is FQGNSA. The CDR3 DNA is TGTGCCAGCAGCGTAGATCTCTCAGCCAAAAACATTCAGTACTTC. It specifies CASSVDLSAKNIQYF.

The rearrangement uses TRBV10-3 and TRBJ1-2; no definite D call. V lost 7 bases, J lost 0 bases, and 12 bases lay in between. This CDR3 is built from 14 residues. Germline assignment: CDR1 ENHRY and CDR2 SYGVKD. CDR3 region: CAITNTPSNYGYTF. Written as DNA, the CDR3 is TGTGCCATCACGAACACGCCGTCTAACTATGGCTACACCTTC.

The V call is TRBV13, the J call TRBJ2-5; the match to TRBD2 covers 7 bases. In germline, CDR1 is PRHDT, CDR2 FYEKMQ (reference sequence). This CDR3 comprises 14 residues. Trimming at V came to 5 bases and at J to 0 bases, leaving 3 bases not matched to a gene. CDR3 loop: CASSPGGYQETQYF. CDR3 nucleotide sequence: TGTGCCAGCAGCCCCGGGGGGTACCAAGAGACCCAGTACTTC. The full variable domain, in which reference TRBV13 and TRBJ2-5 provide the parts outside the CDR3, is AAGVIQSPRHLIKEKRETATLKCYPIPRHDTVYWYQQGPGQDPQFLISFYEKMQSDKGSIPDRFSAQQFSDYHSELNMSSLELGDSALYFCASSPGGYQETQYFGPGTRLLVL.

This clone was recorded only once. CDR3 in amino acids: CASSRWDRGYEQYF. Here the CDR3 DNA reads TGTGCCAGCAGTCGATGGGACAGGGGCTACGAGCAGTACTTC. The chain is built from TRBV7-2 and TRBJ2-7, with 10 nucleotides matching TRBD1. J gave up 3 bases and V 6 bases, and 5 bases lay outside the gene matches. The CDR3 loop spans 14 amino acids. Germline loops: CDR1 SGHTA, CDR2 FQGNSA.

J is TRBJ2-2 and V is TRBV7-5; the table's D call, TRBD1, has no DNA check behind it. TRBV7-5 is a documented pseudogene. The CDR3 is 16 residues long. Here the CDR3 reads CVRSLVQGENTGELFF. The DNA for the CDR3 is TGTGTCAGAAGCTTAGTTCAGGGGGAGAACACCGGGGAGCTGTTTTTT.

The rearrangement joins TRBV11-2 to TRBJ2-5; D not certain. The V end was cut by 3 bases, the J end by 2 bases, with 4 bases between. Germline lookup yields CDR1 SGHAT and CDR2 FQNNGV. CDR3 size: 12 residues. CDR3 DNA: TGTGCCAGCAGCTTCGGGCAAGAGACCCAGTACTTC. As protein: CASSFGQETQYF.

This clone occurred a few times. The rearrangement uses TRBV6-5 and TRBJ2-7, with TRBD1 identical over 10 bases. The CDR3 is 14 amino acids. CDR1 and CDR2 (germline): MNHEY, SVGAGI. V lost 5 bases, J lost 7 bases, and 8 bases stayed unmatched. For the CDR3, the DNA is TGTGCCAGCAGTACCGGGACAGGGGTGGGTGAGCAGTACTTC. The encoded protein is CASSTGTGVGEQYF.

The gene calls are TRBV7-8 and TRBJ1-1; D not certain. Per the germline V gene, CDR1 is SGHVS and CDR2 is FQNEAQ. Trimming removed 0 bases at V and 12 bases at J, with 14 bases between. CDR3 length: 13 residues. The CDR3 spells CASSLAGRIEPFF. CDR3 DNA: TGTGCCAGCAGCTTAGCGGGAAGAATAGAACCTTTCTTT.

The chain uses TRBV10-3 and TRBJ1-1; D is perhaps TRBD1 (6 bases). The V gene lost 0 bases and the J gene lost 6 bases, with 11 bases spanning the gap. This CDR3 contains 14 residues. CDR1 is ENHRY, CDR2 SYGVKD, per germline. The CDR3 loop reads CAISESIGQSEAFF. Here the CDR3 DNA reads TGTGCCATCAGTGAGTCGATAGGACAGTCTGAAGCTTTCTTT.

J is TRBJ2-2 and V is TRBV19; D is undetermined. Germline lookup yields CDR1 LNHDA and CDR2 SQIVND (reference sequence). The CDR3 has 10 amino acids. The V gene lost 10 bases and the J gene lost 7 bases, with 7 bases spanning the gap. The CDR3 DNA reads as TGTGCCACCCGGTTCGGGGAGCTGTTTTTT. It translates to CATRFGELFF.

The chain employs TRBV2 and TRBJ1-2; 7 nucleotides agree with TRBD1. The length of the CDR3 is 16 residues. Looked up from germline, CDR1 is SNHLY and CDR2 is FYNNEI. Germline trimming cut 0 bases from V and 5 bases from J; bases unmatched to any gene: 9. CDR3: CASSEALRAGGYGYTF. CDR3 sequence (DNA): TGTGCCAGCAGTGAAGCGCTTCGGGCAGGGGGGTATGGCTACACCTTC.

This chain connects TRBV19 to TRBJ1-2, with D uncertain. The CDR3 has 14 residues. With 1 base removed from V and 8 bases from J, the gap between germline ends came to 14 bases. Germline CDR1 is LNHDA and CDR2 is SQIVND (reference sequence). CDR3 DNA: TGTGCCAGTAGTATAGGGGCCGCGTCAGCCGGCTACACCTTC. Protein: CASSIGAASAGYTF.

The CDR3 reads CASSSRTSGSTTDTQYF. CDR3 bases: TGCGCCAGCAGCTCTCGGACTAGCGGGAGTACTACAGATACGCAGTATTTT. The chain recombines TRBV5-1 with TRBJ2-3, with 13 bases aligning to TRBD2. This CDR3 has 17 residues. J lost 3 bases, V lost 3 bases, and 7 bases had no gene match. CDR1 is SGHRS and CDR2 is YFSETQ in the germline V gene.

This chain links TRBV19 with TRBJ2-3, with 9 bases fitting TRBD2. Germline V gene sequence: CDR1 LNHDA, CDR2 SQIVND (reference sequence). The CDR3 covers 15 residues. J lost 0 bases, V lost 5 bases, and 3 bases had no gene match. CDR3 nucleotides: TGTGCCAGTAGTGATAGCGGGAGTAGCACAGATACGCAGTATTTT. Its protein product is CASSDSGSSTDTQYF.

This chain joins TRBV27 and TRBJ1-1; D is perhaps TRBD1 (5 bases). The CDR3 totals 13 residues. The germline V gene has CDR1 MNHEY and CDR2 SMNVEV (reference sequence). The V end lost 5 bases, the J end lost 6 bases, and 13 bases lay between the germline ends. The CDR3 protein is CASSPREWAEAFF. In DNA form, the CDR3 reads TGTGCCAGCAGTCCCAGGGAATGGGCTGAAGCTTTCTTT.

The rearrangement uses TRBV6-1 and TRBJ2-3; D gene uncertain. Germline V gene sequence: CDR1 MNHNS, CDR2 SASEGT. Trimming stripped 1 base from V and 2 bases from J, with 7 bases between. The CDR3 spans 14 residues. CDR3 DNA: TGTGCCAGCAGTGAAGGTCGGGTCACAGATACGCAGTATTTT. It encodes CASSEGRVTDTQYF.

The CDR3 sequence: CASSRTGTSGYNEQFF. DNA for the CDR3: TGTGCCAGCAGCCGAACCGGGACTAGCGGTTACAATGAGCAGTTCTTC. The chain is built from TRBV4-2 and TRBJ2-1, with 11 bases matching TRBD2. Unmatched junction bases numbered 6, after V lost 4 bases and J lost 4 bases. The CDR3 totals 16 residues. Germline V lookup: CDR1 LGHNA, CDR2 YNFKEQ.

This sequence joins TRBV3-1 (or the pseudogene TRBV3-2) and TRBJ2-1, with 9 positions matching TRBD2. V was clipped by 1 base and J by 2 bases; unmatched bases: 6. Germline CDR1 is LGHDT and CDR2 is YNNKEL (reference sequence). There are 17 residues in the CDR3. CDR3 coding DNA: TGTGCCAGCAGCCAAGGGGCGGGAGGGGTCCCCTACAATGAGCAGTTCTTC. Translating it yields CASSQGAGGVPYNEQFF.

The chain carries TRBV5-1 and TRBJ2-5; possibly TRBD2 for D (5 bases). Deletions cut 1 base from V and 5 bases from J, with 15 bases between. This CDR3 comprises 15 residues. CDR1 and CDR2 (germline): SGHRS, YFSETQ. The chain's CDR3 is CASSLILGSRETQYF. CDR3 bases: TGCGCCAGCAGCTTGATCCTAGGGAGTCGGGAGACCCAGTACTTC.

The gene calls are TRBV7-9 and TRBJ2-7; perhaps TRBD1 as D (6 bases). The length of the CDR3 is 13 residues. V was clipped by 5 bases and J by 3 bases, with 11 bases between them. Germline CDR1 SEHNR, CDR2 FQNEAQ (reference sequence). The CDR3 DNA reads as TGTGCCAGCAGCCCTCGGACAGACTACGAGCAGTACTTC. Its translation: CASSPRTDYEQYF. The full variable domain, completed using reference TRBV7-9 and TRBJ2-7, is DTGVSQNPRHKITKRGQNVTFRCDPISEHNRLYWYRQTLGQGPEFLTYFQNEAQLEKSRLLSDRFSAERPKGSFSTLEIQRTEQGDSAMYLCASSPRTDYEQYFGPGTRLTVT.

The chain uses TRBV9 and TRBJ1-1; D uncertain. The CDR3 length is 14 residues. Germline values: CDR1 SGDLS, CDR2 YYNGEE. The V end lost 2 bases, the J end lost 0 bases, and 8 bases lay between the germline ends. The CDR3 DNA is TGTGCCAGCAGCGTCGACGTCATGAACACTGAAGCTTTCTTT. Residues: CASSVDVMNTEAFF.